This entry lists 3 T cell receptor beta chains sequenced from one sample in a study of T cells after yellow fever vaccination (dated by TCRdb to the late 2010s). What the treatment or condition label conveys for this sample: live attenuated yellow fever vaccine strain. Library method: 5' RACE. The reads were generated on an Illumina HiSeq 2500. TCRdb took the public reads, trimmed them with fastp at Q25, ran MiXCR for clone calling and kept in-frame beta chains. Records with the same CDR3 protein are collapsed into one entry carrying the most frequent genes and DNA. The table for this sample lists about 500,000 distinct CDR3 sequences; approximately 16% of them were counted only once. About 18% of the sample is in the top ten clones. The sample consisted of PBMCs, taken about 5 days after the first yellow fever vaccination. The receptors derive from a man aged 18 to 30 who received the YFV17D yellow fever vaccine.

The CDR3 DNA follows: TGTGCCAGCAGCCCCGTGGGGGAGTGGGAGCAGTACTTC. Translated: CASSPVGEWEQYF. The V gene is TRBV9, the J gene TRBJ2-7; D possibly uses TRBD1 or TRBD2 (5 bases each). Per the germline V gene, CDR1 is SGDLS and CDR2 is YYNGEE. The CDR3 has 13 residues. V dropped 4 bases and J dropped 7 bases, with 15 bases sitting between them.

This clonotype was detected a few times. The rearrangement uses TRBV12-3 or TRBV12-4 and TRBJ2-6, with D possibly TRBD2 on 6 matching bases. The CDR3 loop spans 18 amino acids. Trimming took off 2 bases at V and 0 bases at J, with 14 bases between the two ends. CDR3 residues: CASSLLGTDPSGANVLTF. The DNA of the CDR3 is TGTGCCAGCAGTTTATTGGGGACTGATCCCTCTGGGGCCAACGTCCTGACTTTC.

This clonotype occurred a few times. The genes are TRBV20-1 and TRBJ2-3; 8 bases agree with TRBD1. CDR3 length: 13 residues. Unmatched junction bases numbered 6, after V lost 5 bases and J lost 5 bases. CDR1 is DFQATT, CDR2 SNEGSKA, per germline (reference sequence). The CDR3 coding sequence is TGCAGTGCTTGGGGCAGGGGGCTAGATACGCAGTATTTT. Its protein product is CSAWGRGLDTQYF.